This TCR beta chain is from a study of tumor-infiltrating lymphocytes in primary liver carcinoma. Co-extracted RNA and DNA came from roughly 20-30 mg of unsorted bulk tissue. Reverse transcription of 450 to 500 ng total RNA with a constant-region primer produced TCR beta cDNA. ARM-PCR was slightly modified, and three nested multiplex PCR rounds with it gave rise to the TCR beta libraries. A C-beta reverse primer was combined with TRBV1-TRBV30 forward primers in the first two PCR rounds, and each round had around 10 cycles. TCRdb reprocessed the multiplex PCR reads with MiXCR, giving one entry per CDR3 protein. The table records about 99,000 distinct CDR3 sequences, almost 70% of them present only once. Germline CDR1 reads SGHKS; CDR2 reads YYEKEE (reference sequence). This CDR3 has 17 amino acids. With 2 bases clipped from V and 1 base from J, the junction kept 7 bases outside the gene matches.

The chain uses TRBV5-5 and TRBJ1-1; 11 bases align to TRBD1. Sequencing was done on a sample of liver tumor tissue from sampling region 5. Subset noted: tumor region T5, tumor centre. The receptor was isolated from a woman aged 60-75 years with primary liver carcinoma and hepatitis B virus infection. CDR3 nucleotide sequence: TGTGCCAGCAGCTTACATCCCGGACAGGGGGCGAACACTGAAGCTTTCTTT. It is translated as CASSLHPGQGANTEAFF.